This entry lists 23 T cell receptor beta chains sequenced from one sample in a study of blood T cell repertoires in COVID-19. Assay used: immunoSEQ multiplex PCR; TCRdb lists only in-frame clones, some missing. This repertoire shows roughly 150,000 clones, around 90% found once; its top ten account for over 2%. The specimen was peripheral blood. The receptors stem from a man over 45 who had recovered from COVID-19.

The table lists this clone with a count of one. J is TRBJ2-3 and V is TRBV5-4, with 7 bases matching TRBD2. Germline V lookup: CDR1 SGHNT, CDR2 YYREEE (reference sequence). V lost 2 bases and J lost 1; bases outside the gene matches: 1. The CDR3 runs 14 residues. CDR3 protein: CASSLTSGTDTQYF. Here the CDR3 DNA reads TGTGCCAGCAGCTTAACTAGCGGCACAGATACGCAGTATTTT. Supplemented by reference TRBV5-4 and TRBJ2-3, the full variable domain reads ETGVTQSPTHLIKTRGQQVTLRCSSQSGHNTVSWYQQALGQGPQFIFQYYREEENGRGNFPPRFSGLQFPNYSSELNVNALELDDSALYLCASSLTSGTDTQYFGPGTRLTVL.

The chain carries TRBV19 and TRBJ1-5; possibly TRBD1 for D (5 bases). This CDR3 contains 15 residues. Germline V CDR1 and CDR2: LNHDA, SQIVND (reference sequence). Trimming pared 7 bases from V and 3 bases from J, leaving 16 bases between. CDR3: CASTRTGGVNQPQHF. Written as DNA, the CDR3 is TGTGCCAGTACCCGGACGGGGGGTGTCAATCAGCCCCAGCATTTT.

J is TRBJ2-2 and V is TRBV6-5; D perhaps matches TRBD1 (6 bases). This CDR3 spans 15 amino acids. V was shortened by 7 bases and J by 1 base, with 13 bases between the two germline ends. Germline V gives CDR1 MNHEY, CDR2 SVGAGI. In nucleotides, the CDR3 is TGTGCCAGCATTTCCTCCAGGGGGAACACCGGGGAGCTGTTTTTT. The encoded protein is CASISSRGNTGELFF.

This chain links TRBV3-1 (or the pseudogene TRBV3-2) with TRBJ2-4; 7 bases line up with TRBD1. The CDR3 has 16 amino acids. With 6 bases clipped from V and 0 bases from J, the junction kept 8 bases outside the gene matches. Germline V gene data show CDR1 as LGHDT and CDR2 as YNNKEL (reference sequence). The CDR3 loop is CASSRQGVLAKNIQYF. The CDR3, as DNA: TGTGCCAGCAGTCGACAGGGTGTCTTAGCCAAAAACATTCAGTACTTC.

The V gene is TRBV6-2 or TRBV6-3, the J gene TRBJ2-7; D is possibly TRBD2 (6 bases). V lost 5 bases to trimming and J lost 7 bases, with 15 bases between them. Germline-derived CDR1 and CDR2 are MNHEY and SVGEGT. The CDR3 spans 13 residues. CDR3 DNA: TGTGCCAGCAGTCGGGGACTGGGTAAAGAGCAGTACTTC. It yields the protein CASSRGLGKEQYF.

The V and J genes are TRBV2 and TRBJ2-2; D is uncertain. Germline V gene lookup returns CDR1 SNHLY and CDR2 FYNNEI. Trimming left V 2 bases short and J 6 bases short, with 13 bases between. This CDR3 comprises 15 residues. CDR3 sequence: CASSETVRSAGELFF. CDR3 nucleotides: TGTGCCAGCAGTGAAACGGTCAGGTCGGCCGGGGAGCTGTTTTTT.

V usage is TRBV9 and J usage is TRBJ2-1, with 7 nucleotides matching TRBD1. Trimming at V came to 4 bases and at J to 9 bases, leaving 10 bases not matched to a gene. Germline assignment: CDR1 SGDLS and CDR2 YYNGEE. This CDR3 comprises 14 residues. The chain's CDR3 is CASSLQGDAGEQFF. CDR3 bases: TGTGCCAGCAGCCTCCAGGGGGACGCAGGTGAGCAGTTCTTC.

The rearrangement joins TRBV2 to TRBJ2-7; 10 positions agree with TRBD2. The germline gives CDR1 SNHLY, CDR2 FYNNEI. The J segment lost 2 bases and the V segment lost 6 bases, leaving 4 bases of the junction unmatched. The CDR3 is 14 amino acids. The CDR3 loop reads CASRQRGGTYEQYF. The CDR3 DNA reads TGTGCCAGCAGACAGCGGGGGGGTACCTACGAGCAGTACTTC. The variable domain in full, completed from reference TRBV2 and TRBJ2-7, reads EPEVTQTPSHQVTQMGQEVILRCVPISNHLYFYWYRQILGQKVEFLVSFYNNEISEKSEIFDDQFSVERPDGSNFTLKIRSTKLEDSAMYFCASRQRGGTYEQYFGPGTRLTVT.

CDR3 loop: CASSLGGSGKSYTF. The CDR3 nucleotides are TGTGCCAGCAGCTTGGGTGGTAGCGGGAAGAGCTACACCTTC. The chain is built from TRBV5-5 and TRBJ1-2, with D hard to call. CDR3 length: 14 amino acids. CDR1 and CDR2 from the germline V gene are SGHKS and YYEKEE (reference sequence). The V and J ends lost 0 bases and 9 bases respectively, with 15 bases between them.

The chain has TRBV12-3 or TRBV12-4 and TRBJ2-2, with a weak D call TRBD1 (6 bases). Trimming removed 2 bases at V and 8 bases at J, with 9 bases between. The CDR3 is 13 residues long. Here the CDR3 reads CASSLHRAGELFF. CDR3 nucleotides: TGTGCCAGCAGTTTACACAGGGCGGGGGAGCTGTTTTTT.

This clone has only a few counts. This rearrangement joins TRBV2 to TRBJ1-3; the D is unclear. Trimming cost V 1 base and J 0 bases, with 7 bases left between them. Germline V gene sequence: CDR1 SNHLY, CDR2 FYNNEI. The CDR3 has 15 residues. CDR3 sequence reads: CASSEEAVSGNTIYF. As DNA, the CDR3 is TGTGCCAGCAGTGAAGAAGCGGTCTCTGGAAACACCATATATTTT.

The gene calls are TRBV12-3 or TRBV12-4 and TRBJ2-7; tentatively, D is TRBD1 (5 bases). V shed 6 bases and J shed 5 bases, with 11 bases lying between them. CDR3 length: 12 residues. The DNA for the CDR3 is TGTGCCAGCAGGGTAGCAGGGAACGAGCAGTACTTC. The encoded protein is CASRVAGNEQYF.

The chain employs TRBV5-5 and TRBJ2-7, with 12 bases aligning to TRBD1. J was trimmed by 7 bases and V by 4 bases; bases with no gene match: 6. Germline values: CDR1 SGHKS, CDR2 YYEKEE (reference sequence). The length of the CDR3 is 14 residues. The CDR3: CASSLGQGAQEQYF. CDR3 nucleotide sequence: TGTGCCAGCAGCCTGGGACAGGGGGCTCAAGAGCAGTACTTC.

The CDR3 spells CASSPERETQYF. DNA for the CDR3: TGTGCCAGCAGCCCAGAGCGGGAGACCCAGTACTTC. The V gene is TRBV11-2, the J gene TRBJ2-5; D possibly corresponds to TRBD2 (5 bases). CDR1 and CDR2 (germline): SGHAT, FQNNGV. V was trimmed by 5 bases and J by 5 bases, leaving 9 bases between them. This CDR3 is 12 amino acids long.

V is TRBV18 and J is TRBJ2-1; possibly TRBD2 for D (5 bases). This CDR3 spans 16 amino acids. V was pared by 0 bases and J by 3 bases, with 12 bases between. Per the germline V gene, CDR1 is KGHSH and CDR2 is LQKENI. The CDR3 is CASSPPTRLGYNEQFF. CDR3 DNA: TGTGCCAGCTCACCACCCACTAGGTTGGGCTACAATGAGCAGTTCTTC.

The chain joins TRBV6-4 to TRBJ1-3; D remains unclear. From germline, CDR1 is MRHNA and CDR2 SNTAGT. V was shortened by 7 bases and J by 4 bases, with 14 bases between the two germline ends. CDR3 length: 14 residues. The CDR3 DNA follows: TGTGCCAGCACCCCGAGGGTGGGGGGAAACACCATATATTTT. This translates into CASTPRVGGNTIYF.

The CDR3 sequence: CASSRRTGANEKLFF. In DNA, the CDR3 is TGTGCCAGCAGCCGCAGGACAGGGGCTAATGAAAAACTGTTTTTT. This chain connects TRBV11-1 to TRBJ1-4; TRBD1 matches 9 bases. With V trimmed by 5 bases and J by 3 bases, 4 bases remained unmatched. The CDR3 spans 15 residues. Germline V gene data show CDR1 as SGHAT and CDR2 as FQDESV (reference sequence).

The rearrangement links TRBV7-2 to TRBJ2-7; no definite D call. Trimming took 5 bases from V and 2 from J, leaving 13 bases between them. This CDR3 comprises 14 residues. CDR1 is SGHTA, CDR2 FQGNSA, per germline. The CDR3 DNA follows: TGTGCCAGCAGCCCGCCCCAGATTACCTACGAGCAGTACTTC. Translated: CASSPPQITYEQYF.

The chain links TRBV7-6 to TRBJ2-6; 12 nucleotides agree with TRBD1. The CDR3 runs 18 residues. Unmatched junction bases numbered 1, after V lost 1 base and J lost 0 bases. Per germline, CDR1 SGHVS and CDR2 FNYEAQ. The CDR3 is CASSLGGQGASGANVLTF. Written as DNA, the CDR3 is TGTGCCAGCAGCTTAGGGGGACAGGGGGCCTCTGGGGCCAACGTCCTGACTTTC.

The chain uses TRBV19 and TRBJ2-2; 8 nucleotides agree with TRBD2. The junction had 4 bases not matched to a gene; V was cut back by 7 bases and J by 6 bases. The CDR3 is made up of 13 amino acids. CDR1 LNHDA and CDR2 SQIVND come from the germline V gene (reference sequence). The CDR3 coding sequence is TGTGCCAGTAACGGGAGGGGATCCGGGGAGCTGTTTTTT. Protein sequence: CASNGRGSGELFF.

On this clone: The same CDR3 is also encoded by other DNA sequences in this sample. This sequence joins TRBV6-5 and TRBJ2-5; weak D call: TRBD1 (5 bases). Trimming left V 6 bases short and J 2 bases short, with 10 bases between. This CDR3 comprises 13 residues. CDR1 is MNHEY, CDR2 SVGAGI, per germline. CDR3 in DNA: TGTGCCAGCAGCTATACAGGTCAAGAGACCCAGTACTTC. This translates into CASSYTGQETQYF.

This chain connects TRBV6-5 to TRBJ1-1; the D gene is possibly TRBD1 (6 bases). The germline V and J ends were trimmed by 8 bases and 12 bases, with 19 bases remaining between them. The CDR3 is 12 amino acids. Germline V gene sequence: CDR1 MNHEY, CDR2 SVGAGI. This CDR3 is CASSSGTISPFF. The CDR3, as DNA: TGTGCCAGCTCCTCAGGGACAATCAGTCCTTTCTTT.

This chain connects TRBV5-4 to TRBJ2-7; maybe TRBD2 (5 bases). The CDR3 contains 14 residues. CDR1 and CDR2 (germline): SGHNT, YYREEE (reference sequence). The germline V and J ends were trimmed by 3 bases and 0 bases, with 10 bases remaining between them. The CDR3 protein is CASSSMGSSYEQYF. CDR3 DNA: TGTGCCAGCAGCTCGATGGGGAGCTCCTACGAGCAGTACTTC. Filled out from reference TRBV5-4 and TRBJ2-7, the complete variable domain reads ETGVTQSPTHLIKTRGQQVTLRCSSQSGHNTVSWYQQALGQGPQFIFQYYREEENGRGNFPPRFSGLQFPNYSSELNVNALELDDSALYLCASSSMGSSYEQYFGPGTRLTVT.